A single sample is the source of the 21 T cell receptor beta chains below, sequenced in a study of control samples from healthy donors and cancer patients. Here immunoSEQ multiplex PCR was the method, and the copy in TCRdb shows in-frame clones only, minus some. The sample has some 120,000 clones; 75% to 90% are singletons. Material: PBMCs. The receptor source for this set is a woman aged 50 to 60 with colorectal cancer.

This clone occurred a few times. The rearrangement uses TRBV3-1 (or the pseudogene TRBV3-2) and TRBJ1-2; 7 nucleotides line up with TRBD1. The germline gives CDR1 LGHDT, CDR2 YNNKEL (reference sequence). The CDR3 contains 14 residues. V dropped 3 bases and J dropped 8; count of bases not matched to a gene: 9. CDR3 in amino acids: CASSHEDRNRGYTF. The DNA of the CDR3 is TGTGCCAGCAGCCACGAGGACAGGAATCGGGGCTACACCTTC.

The CDR3 DNA sequence: TGTGCCAGCAGCTGGGGACTAGCGGACACCGGGGAGCTGTTTTTT. The encoded protein is CASSWGLADTGELFF. V gene TRBV11-2 combines with J gene TRBJ2-2; the match to TRBD2 covers 11 bases. Germline CDR1 and CDR2: SGHAT and FQNNGV. The CDR3 is 15 residues long. The trim removed 4 bases at V and 3 bases at J, leaving 1 base unmatched.

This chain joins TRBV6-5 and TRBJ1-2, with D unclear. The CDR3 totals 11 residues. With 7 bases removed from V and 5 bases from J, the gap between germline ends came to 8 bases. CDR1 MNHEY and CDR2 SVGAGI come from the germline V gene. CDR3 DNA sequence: TGTGCCAGCACACGGGAATATGGCTACACCTTC. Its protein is CASTREYGYTF.

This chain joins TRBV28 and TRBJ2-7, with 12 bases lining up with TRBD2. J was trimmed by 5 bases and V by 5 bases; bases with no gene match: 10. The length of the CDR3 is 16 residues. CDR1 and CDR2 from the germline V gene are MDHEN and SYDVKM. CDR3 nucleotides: TGTGCCAGCAGTCTAGCGGGAGGGATAGGGCTTCACGAGCAGTACTTC. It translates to CASSLAGGIGLHEQYF.

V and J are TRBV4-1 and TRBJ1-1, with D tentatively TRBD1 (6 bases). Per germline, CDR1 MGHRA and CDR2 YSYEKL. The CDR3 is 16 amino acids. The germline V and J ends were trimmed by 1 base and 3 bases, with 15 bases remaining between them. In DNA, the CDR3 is TGCGCCAGCAGCCAAGCCCCACCGGGGGCTGACACTGAAGCTTTCTTT. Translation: CASSQAPPGADTEAFF.

The CDR3 bases are TGTGCCAGTAGTGAGGGGGCACTGGAGACCCAGTACTTC. Protein sequence: CASSEGALETQYF. The chain combines TRBV19 with TRBJ2-5; 7 bases map to TRBD1. J gave up 5 bases and V 5 bases, and 5 bases lay outside the gene matches. This CDR3 comprises 13 residues. The germline V gene encodes CDR1 LNHDA and CDR2 SQIVND (reference sequence).

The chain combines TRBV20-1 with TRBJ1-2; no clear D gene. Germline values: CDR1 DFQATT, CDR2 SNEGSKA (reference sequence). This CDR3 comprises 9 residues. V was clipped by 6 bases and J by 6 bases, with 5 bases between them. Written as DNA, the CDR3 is TGCAGTGCCGCGGATGGCTACACCTTC. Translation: CSAADGYTF.

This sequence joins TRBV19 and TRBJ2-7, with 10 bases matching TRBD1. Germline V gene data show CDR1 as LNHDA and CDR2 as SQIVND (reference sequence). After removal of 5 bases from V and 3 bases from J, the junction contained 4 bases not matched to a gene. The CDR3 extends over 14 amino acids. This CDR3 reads CASSLGQGGYEQYF. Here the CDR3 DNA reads TGTGCCAGTAGTCTCGGACAGGGGGGCTACGAGCAGTACTTC.

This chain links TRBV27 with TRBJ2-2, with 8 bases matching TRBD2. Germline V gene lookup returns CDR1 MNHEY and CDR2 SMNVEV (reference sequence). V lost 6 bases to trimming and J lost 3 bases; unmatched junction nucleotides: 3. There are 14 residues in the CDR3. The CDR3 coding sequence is TGTGCCAGCAGGCGAGCGGGGGACACCGGGGAGCTGTTTTTT. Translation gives CASRRAGDTGELFF.

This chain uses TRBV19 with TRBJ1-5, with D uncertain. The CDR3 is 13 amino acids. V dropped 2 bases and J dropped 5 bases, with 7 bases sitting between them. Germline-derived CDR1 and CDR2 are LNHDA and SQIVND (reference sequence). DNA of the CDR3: TGTGCCAGTAGTATAACGGAGGATCAGCCCCAGCATTTT. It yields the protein CASSITEDQPQHF.

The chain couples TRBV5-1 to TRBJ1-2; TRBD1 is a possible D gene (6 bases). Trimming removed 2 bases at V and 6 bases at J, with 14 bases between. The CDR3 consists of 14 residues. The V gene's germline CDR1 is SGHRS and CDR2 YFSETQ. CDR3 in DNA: TGCGCCAGCAGCTTTGTGGGGGCTCAGGATGGCTACACCTTC. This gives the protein CASSFVGAQDGYTF.

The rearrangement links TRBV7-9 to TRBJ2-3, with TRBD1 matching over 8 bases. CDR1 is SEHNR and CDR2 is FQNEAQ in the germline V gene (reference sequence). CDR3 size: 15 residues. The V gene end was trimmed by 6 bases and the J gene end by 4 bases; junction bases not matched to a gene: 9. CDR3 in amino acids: CASRLRQGQADTQYF. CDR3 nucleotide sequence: TGTGCCAGCAGACTACGACAGGGGCAGGCAGATACGCAGTATTTT.

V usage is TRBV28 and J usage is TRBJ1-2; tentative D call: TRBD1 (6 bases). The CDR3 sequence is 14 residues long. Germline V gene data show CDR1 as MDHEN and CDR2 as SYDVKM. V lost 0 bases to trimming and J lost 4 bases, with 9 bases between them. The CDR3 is CASSLWAGAYGYTF. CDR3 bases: TGTGCCAGCAGTTTATGGGCGGGGGCCTATGGCTACACCTTC.

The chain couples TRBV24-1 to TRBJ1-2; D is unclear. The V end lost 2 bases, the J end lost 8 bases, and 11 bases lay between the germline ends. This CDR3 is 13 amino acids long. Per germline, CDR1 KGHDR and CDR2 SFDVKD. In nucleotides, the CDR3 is TGTGCCACCAGTGATTCGAGGGTAAAAGGCTACACCTTC. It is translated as CATSDSRVKGYTF.

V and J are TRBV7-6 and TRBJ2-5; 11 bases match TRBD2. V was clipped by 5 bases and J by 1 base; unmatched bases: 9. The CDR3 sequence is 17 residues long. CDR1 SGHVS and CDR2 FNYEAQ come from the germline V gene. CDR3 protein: CASSGSGGAAPQETQYF. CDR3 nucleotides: TGTGCCAGCAGCGGTAGCGGGGGGGCCGCCCCCCAAGAGACCCAGTACTTC.

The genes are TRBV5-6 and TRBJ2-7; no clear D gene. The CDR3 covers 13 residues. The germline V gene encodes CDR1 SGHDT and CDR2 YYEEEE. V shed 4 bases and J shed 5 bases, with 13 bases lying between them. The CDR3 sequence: CASSRTVGNEQYF. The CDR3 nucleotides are TGTGCCAGCAGCCGCACCGTCGGCAACGAGCAGTACTTC. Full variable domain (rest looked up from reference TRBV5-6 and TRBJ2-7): DAGVTQSPTHLIKTRGQQVTLRCSPKSGHDTVSWYQQALGQGPQFIFQYYEEEERQRGNFPDRFSGHQFPNYSSELNVNALLLGDSALYLCASSRTVGNEQYFGPGTRLTVT.

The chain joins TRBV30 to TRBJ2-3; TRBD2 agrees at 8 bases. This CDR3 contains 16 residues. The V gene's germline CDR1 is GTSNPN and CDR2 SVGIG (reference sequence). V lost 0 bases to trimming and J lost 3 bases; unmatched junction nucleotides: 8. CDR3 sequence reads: CAWSVPGLGRTDTQYF. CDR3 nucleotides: TGTGCCTGGAGTGTTCCGGGACTAGGGCGTACAGATACGCAGTATTTT.

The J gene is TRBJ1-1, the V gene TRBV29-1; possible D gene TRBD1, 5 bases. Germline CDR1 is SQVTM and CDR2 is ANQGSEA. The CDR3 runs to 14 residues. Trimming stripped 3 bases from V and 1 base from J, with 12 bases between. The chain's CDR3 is CSVDSRQGNTEAFF. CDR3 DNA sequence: TGCAGCGTTGATTCTAGGCAGGGGAACACTGAAGCTTTCTTT.

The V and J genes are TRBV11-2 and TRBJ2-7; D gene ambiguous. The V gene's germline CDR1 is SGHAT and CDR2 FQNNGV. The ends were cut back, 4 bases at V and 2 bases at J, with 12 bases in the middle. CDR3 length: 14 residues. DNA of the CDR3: TGTGCCAGCAGCTCTGGACGGAGTGCCTACGAGCAGTACTTC. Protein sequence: CASSSGRSAYEQYF.

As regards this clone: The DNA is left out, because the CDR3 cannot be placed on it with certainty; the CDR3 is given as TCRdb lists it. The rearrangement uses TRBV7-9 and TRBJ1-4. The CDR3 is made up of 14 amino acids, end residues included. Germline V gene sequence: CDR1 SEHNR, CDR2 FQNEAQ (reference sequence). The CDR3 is CASSSSGGGEKLFF.

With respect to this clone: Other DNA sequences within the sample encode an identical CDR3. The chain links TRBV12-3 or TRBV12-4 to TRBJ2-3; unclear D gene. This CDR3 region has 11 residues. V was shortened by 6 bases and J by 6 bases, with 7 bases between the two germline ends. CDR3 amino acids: CASSLGDTQYF. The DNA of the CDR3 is TGTGCCAGCAGCTTGGGGGATACGCAGTATTTT.